The 18 T cell receptor beta chains listed next were all sequenced from one sample in a study of T-cell reconstitution after alpha-beta-depleted transplantation in children. The authors prepared the TCRbeta library with unique molecular identifiers. MiXCR was run by TCRdb on the PCR reads, yielding one entry per CDR3 protein. This sample yields over 550,000 distinct CDR3 sequences, of which about 11% are seen a single time; about 4.2% belongs to the top ten. The input for sequencing was PBMCs from the stem cell graft donor, taken from the stem cell graft. These receptors were collected from a human donor who donated a stem cell graft to a child with acute myeloid leukemia.

The sample holds a few counts of this clonotype. CDR3 DNA: TGTGCCAGCAGCCAAGACCATGGGATGATGGCCGACAATGAGCAGTTCTTC. The encoded protein is CASSQDHGMMADNEQFF. The chain couples TRBV4-2 to TRBJ2-1; no clear D gene. V dropped 0 bases and J dropped 5 bases, with 17 bases sitting between them. The CDR3 covers 17 residues. Germline V gene lookup returns CDR1 LGHNA and CDR2 YNFKEQ.

The V gene is TRBV12-3 or TRBV12-4, the J gene TRBJ2-7, with 10 bases aligning to TRBD1. V gave up 5 bases and J gave up 6 bases; unmatched junction bases: 1. This CDR3 contains 12 residues. The CDR3 spells CASSGTGVEQYF. The DNA of the CDR3 is TGTGCCAGCAGTGGGACAGGGGTCGAGCAGTACTTC.

In this sample, this clonotype turned up a few times. The rearrangement links TRBV2 to TRBJ2-1, with D perhaps matching TRBD1 or TRBD2 (6 bases each). The germline CDR1 and CDR2 sequences are SNHLY and FYNNEI. V shed 6 bases and J shed 4 bases, with 16 bases lying between them. This CDR3 comprises 15 residues. CDR3 amino acids: CASRDSGGGYNEQFF. In DNA, the CDR3 is TGTGCCAGCAGAGATAGCGGAGGGGGTTACAATGAGCAGTTCTTC.

A few counts support this clonotype. This rearrangement joins TRBV4-2 to TRBJ2-1; D remains unclear. Germline loops: CDR1 LGHNA, CDR2 YNFKEQ. This CDR3 comprises 17 residues. The V and J ends lost 1 base and 4 bases respectively, with 17 bases between them. The CDR3, as DNA: TGTGCCAGCAGCCAAGCCGTGGGTAGGGCTGAATACAATGAGCAGTTCTTC. Encoded protein: CASSQAVGRAEYNEQFF.

This chain joins TRBV30 and TRBJ2-3; possibly TRBD1 or TRBD2 for D (6 bases each). CDR1 is GTSNPN and CDR2 is SVGIG in the germline V gene (reference sequence). The V end lost 5 bases, the J end lost 6 bases, and 18 bases lay between the germline ends. There are 14 residues in the CDR3. CDR3 in amino acids: CAWEGDGGLDTQYF. In DNA form, the CDR3 reads TGTGCCTGGGAGGGGGACGGGGGTTTGGATACGCAGTATTTT.

This clonotype was recorded a few times. The rearrangement links TRBV9 to TRBJ2-7; TRBD2 is a possible D gene (5 bases). The V and J ends lost 0 bases and 9 bases respectively, with 13 bases between them. The CDR3 has 13 amino acids. In germline, CDR1 is SGDLS, CDR2 YYNGEE. The CDR3 nucleotides read TGTGCCAGCAGCGTAGCCCTAGGACTTATGCAGTACTTC. This encodes CASSVALGLMQYF.

This clonotype has a count of ten or more. This chain joins TRBV28 and TRBJ1-2; D is undetermined. Germline CDR1 and CDR2: MDHEN and SYDVKM. The CDR3 is made up of 13 amino acids. The germline V and J ends were trimmed by 1 base and 5 bases, with 8 bases remaining between them. The CDR3 nucleotides are TGTGCCAGCAGTTTATCCCGGATATATGGCTACACCTTC. Protein: CASSLSRIYGYTF.

A note on this clonotype: At one end, the junction sequence differs from germline, possibly due to a read error. V and J are TRBV6-2 or TRBV6-3 and TRBJ2-7, with TRBD2 matching over 9 bases. Germline V gene lookup returns CDR1 MNHEY and CDR2 SVGEGT. The CDR3 spans 15 residues. The CDR3: CVSTETSGLYYEQYF. In DNA, the CDR3 is TGTGTCAGCACCGAGACTAGCGGCCTCTACTACGAGCAGTACTTC.

As for this clonotype: The junction differs from germline at one of its ends, possibly a read error. This rearrangement joins TRBV5-5 to TRBJ2-3; TRBD2 is a possible D gene (6 bases). This CDR3 is built from 15 residues. The germline CDR1 and CDR2 sequences are SGHKS and YYEKEE (reference sequence). CDR3 bases: TGTTCCAGCAGCGCCGGGACTGGGAAAGAGGATACGCAGTATTTT. Its translation is CSSSAGTGKEDTQYF.

This clonotype appeared many times. The genes are TRBV10-3 and TRBJ2-7; TRBD2 matches 8 bases. The germline V gene encodes CDR1 ENHRY and CDR2 SYGVKD. The CDR3 spans 15 residues. Trimming removed 4 bases from V and 5 bases from J; junction bases left unmatched: 10. The CDR3 is CAISGGRAGEDEQYF. The CDR3 DNA reads as TGTGCCATCAGTGGGGGCAGAGCGGGAGAGGACGAGCAGTACTTC.

This clonotype has only a few counts. The chain is built from TRBV28 and TRBJ2-1; the D gene is possibly TRBD2 (6 bases). The V end lost 4 bases, the J end lost 13 bases, and 14 bases lay between the germline ends. CDR3 size: 12 residues. Germline V gene lookup returns CDR1 MDHEN and CDR2 SYDVKM. The CDR3 nucleotides read TGTGCCAGCAGTTCCACCGGGACTTTCCAGTTCTTC. This sequence encodes CASSSTGTFQFF.

The chain couples TRBV10-3 to TRBJ2-1; D remains unclear. The V end lost 2 bases, the J end lost 1 base, and 6 bases lay between the germline ends. The CDR3 is 14 amino acids. Germline V gives CDR1 ENHRY, CDR2 SYGVKD. CDR3 sequence reads: CAISEGLSYNEQFF. For the CDR3, the DNA is TGTGCCATCAGTGAGGGGCTTTCCTACAATGAGCAGTTCTTC.

This clonotype was counted only a few times. The CDR3 sequence is CATSGLNSYEQYF. The DNA of the CDR3 is TGTGCTACTTCGGGACTAAACTCCTACGAGCAGTACTTC. The V gene is TRBV6-1, the J gene TRBJ2-7; 7 bases are shared with TRBD2. The length of the CDR3 is 13 residues. Germline CDR1 reads MNHNS; CDR2 reads SASEGT.

This clonotype has a handful of counts. This chain connects TRBV3-1 to TRBJ2-4; 8 bases are a match to TRBD2. Germline assignment: CDR1 LGHDT and CDR2 YNNKEL (reference sequence). This CDR3 has 16 amino acids. J lost 8 bases, V lost 0 bases, and 9 bases had no gene match. The CDR3 sequence: CASSQDLAAGAHIQYF. CDR3 DNA: TGTGCCAGCAGCCAAGATCTTGCAGCGGGAGCGCACATTCAGTACTTC.

Many counts were recorded for this clonotype. CDR3 sequence (DNA): TGTGCCTGGAGTGTCGACGACAATTCACCCCTCCACTTT. Translating it yields CAWSVDDNSPLHF. The V gene is TRBV30, the J gene TRBJ1-6; no definite D call. The V gene's germline CDR1 is GTSNPN and CDR2 SVGIG (reference sequence). Trimming took 0 bases from V and 7 from J, leaving 7 bases between them. This CDR3 is 13 amino acids long.

The chain employs TRBV29-1 and TRBJ2-7, with 7 bases lining up with TRBD2. The CDR3 is made up of 13 amino acids. The germline gives CDR1 SQVTM, CDR2 ANQGSEA. V lost 6 bases and J lost 4; bases outside the gene matches: 9. DNA for the CDR3: TGCAGCGTCCTATCGGGTAGCGGGTACGAGCAGTACTTC. It encodes CSVLSGSGYEQYF.

This clonotype has ten or more counts. The rearrangement uses TRBV10-2 and TRBJ2-1; 11 bases fit TRBD2. Trimming at V came to 6 bases and at J to 4 bases, leaving 5 bases not matched to a gene. The CDR3 spans 15 residues. The germline CDR1 and CDR2 sequences are WSHSY and SAAADI. This chain's CDR3 is CASRFGTSGYNEQFF. The CDR3, as DNA: TGCGCCAGCAGGTTTGGGACTAGCGGATACAATGAGCAGTTCTTC.

This clonotype has just a few counts. The chain joins TRBV5-1 to TRBJ1-5, with no clear D. The V gene lost 1 base and the J gene lost 0 bases, with 8 bases spanning the gap. The CDR3 runs to 15 residues. CDR1 and CDR2 from the germline V gene are SGHRS and YFSETQ. The CDR3 bases are TGCGCCAGCAGCTTGAACGTAAATAGCAATCAGCCCCAGCATTTT. Amino acid sequence: CASSLNVNSNQPQHF.